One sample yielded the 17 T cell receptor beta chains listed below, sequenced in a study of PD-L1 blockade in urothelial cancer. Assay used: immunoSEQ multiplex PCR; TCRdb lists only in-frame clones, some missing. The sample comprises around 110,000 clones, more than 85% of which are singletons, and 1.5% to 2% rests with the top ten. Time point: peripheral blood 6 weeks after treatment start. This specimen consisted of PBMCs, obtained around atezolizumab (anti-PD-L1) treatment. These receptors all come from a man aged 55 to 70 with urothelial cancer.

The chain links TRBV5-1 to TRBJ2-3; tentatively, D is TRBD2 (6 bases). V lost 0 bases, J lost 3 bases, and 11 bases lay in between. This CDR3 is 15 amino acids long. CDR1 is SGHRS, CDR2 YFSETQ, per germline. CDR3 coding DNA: TGCGCCAGCAGCTTGGCTAGCGACGGGACAGATACGCAGTATTTT. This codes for CASSLASDGTDTQYF.

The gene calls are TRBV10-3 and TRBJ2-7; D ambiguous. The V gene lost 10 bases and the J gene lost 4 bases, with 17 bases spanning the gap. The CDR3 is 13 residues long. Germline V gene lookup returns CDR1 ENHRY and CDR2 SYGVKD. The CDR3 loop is CATASGRDYEQYF. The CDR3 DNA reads TGTGCCACCGCCTCTGGGCGAGATTACGAGCAGTACTTC.

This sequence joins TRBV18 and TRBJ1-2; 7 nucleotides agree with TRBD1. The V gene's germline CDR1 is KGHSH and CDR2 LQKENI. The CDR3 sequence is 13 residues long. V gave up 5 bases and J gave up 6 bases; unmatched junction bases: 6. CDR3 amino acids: CASSFGTDNGYTF. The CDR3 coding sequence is TGTGCCAGCTCATTTGGGACAGACAATGGCTACACCTTC. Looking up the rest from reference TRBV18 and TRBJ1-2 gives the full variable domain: NAGVMQNPRHLVRRRGQEARLRCSPMKGHSHVYWYRQLPEEGLKFMVYLQKENIIDESGMPKERFSAEFPKEGPSILRIQQVVRGDSAAYFCASSFGTDNGYTFGSGTRLTVV.

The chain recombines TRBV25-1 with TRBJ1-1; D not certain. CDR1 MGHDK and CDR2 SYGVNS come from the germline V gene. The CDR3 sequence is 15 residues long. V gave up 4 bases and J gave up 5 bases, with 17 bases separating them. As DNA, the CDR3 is TGTGCCAGCAGTGGCCCCGGGGTCAGTCAGACTGAAGCTTTCTTT. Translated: CASSGPGVSQTEAFF.

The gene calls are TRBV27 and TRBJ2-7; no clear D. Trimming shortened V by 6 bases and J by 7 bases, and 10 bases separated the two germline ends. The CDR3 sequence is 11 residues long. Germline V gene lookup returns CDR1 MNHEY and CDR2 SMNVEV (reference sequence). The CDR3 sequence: CASSLNSEQYF. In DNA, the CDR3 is TGTGCCAGCAGCCTTAACTCGGAGCAGTACTTC.

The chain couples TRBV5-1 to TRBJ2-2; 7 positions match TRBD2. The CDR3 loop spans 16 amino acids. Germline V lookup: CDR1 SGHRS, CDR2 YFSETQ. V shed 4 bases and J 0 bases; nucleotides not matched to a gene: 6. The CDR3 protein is CASSPEGGANTGELFF. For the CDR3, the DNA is TGCGCCAGCAGCCCGGAGGGAGGGGCGAACACCGGGGAGCTGTTTTTT. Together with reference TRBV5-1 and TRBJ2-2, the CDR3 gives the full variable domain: KAGVTQTPRYLIKTRGQQVTLSCSPISGHRSVSWYQQTPGQGLQFLFEYFSETQRNKGNFPGRFSGRQFSNSRSEMNVSTLELGDSALYLCASSPEGGANTGELFFGEGSRLTVL.

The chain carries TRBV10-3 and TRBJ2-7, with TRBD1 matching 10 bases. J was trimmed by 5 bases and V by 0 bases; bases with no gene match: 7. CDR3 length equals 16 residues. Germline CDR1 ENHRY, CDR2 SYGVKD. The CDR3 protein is CAISESPGQGYHEQYF. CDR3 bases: TGTGCCATCAGTGAGTCGCCGGGACAGGGGTACCACGAGCAGTACTTC.

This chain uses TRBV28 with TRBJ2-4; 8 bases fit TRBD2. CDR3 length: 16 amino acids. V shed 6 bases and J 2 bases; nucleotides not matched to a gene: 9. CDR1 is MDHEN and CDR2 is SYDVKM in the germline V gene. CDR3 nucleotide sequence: TGTGCCAGCAGCGGTAGCGGGGTGGTGCCCAAAAACATTCAGTACTTC. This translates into CASSGSGVVPKNIQYF. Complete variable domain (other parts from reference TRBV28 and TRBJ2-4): DVKVTQSSRYLVKRTGEKVFLECVQDMDHENMFWYRQDPGLGLRLIYFSYDVKMKEKGDIPEGYSVSREKKERFSLILESASTNQTSMYLCASSGSGVVPKNIQYFGAGTRLSVL.

The CDR3 DNA reads TGTGCCAGCAGCTCGCAAGCAAACATTCAGTACTTC. This gives the protein CASSSQANIQYF. The chain combines TRBV7-9 with TRBJ2-4; D is ambiguous. The CDR3 is made up of 12 amino acids. The V gene lost 4 bases and the J gene lost 6 bases, with 7 bases spanning the gap. Germline CDR1 and CDR2: SEHNR and FQNEAQ (reference sequence). Complete variable domain (other parts from reference TRBV7-9 and TRBJ2-4): DTGVSQNPRHKITKRGQNVTFRCDPISEHNRLYWYRQTLGQGPEFLTYFQNEAQLEKSRLLSDRFSAERPKGSFSTLEIQRTEQGDSAMYLCASSSQANIQYFGAGTRLSVL.

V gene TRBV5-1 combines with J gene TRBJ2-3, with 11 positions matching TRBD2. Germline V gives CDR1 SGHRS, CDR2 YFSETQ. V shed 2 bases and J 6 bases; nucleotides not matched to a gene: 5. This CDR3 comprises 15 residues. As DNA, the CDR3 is TGCGCCAGCAGCTTAACGACTAGCGGGGCGGATACGCAGTATTTT. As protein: CASSLTTSGADTQYF.

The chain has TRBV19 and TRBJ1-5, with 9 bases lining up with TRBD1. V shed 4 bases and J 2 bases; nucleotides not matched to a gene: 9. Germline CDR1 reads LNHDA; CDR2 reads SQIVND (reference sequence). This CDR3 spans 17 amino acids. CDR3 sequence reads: CASSSSQGAGGNQPQHF. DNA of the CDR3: TGTGCCAGTAGTAGCTCACAGGGGGCCGGTGGCAATCAGCCCCAGCATTTT. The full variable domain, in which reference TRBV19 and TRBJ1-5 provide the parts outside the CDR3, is DGGITQSPKYLFRKEGQNVTLSCEQNLNHDAMYWYRQDPGQGLRLIYYSQIVNDFQKGDIAEGYSVSREKKESFPLTVTSAQKNPTAFYLCASSSSQGAGGNQPQHFGDGTRLSIL.

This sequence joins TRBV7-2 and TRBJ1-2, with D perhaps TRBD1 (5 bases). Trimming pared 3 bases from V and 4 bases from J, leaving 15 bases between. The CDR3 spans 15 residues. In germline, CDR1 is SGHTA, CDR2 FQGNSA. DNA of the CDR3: TGTGCCAGCAGCTTTGACAGAAACCCCTTCTATGGCTACACCTTC. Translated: CASSFDRNPFYGYTF.

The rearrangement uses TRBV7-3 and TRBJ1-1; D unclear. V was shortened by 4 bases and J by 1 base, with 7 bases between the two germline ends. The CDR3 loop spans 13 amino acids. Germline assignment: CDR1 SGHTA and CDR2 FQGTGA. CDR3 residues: CASSSTRNTEAFF. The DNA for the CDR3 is TGTGCCAGCAGCTCGACACGGAACACTGAAGCTTTCTTT.

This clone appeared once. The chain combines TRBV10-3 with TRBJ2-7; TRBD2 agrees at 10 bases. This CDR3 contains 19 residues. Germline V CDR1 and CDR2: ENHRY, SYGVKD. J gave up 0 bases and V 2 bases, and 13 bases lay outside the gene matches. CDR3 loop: CAISEGGRSGLARSYEQYF. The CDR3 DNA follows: TGTGCCATCAGTGAGGGAGGGAGATCGGGACTAGCGCGCTCCTACGAGCAGTACTTC.

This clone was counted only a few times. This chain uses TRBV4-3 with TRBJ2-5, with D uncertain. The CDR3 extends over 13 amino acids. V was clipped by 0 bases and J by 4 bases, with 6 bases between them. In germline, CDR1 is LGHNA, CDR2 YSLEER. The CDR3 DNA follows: TGCGCCAGCAGCCAAGATCGGAGAGAGACCCAGTACTTC. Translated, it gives CASSQDRRETQYF.

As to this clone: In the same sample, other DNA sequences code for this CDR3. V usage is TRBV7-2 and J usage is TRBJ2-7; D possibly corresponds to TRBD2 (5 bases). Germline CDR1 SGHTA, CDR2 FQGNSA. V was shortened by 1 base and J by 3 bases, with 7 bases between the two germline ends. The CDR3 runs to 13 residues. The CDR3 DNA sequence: TGTGCCAGCAGCTTAGGCCGGGGCTACGAGCAGTACTTC. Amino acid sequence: CASSLGRGYEQYF. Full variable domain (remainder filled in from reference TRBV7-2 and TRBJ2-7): GAGVSQSPSNKVTEKGKDVELRCDPISGHTALYWYRQSLGQGLEFLIYFQGNSAPDKSGLPSDRFSAERTGGSVSTLTIQRTQQEDSAVYLCASSLGRGYEQYFGPGTRLTVT.

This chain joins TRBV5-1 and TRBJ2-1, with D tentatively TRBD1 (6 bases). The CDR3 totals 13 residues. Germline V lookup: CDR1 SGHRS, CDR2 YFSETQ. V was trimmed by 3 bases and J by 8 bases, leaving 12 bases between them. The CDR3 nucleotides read TGCGCCAGCAGCTCTACAGGGATTCATGAGCAGTTCTTC. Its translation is CASSSTGIHEQFF.